This passage covers 27 T cell receptor beta chains from one sample sequenced in a study of monozygotic twins with inflammatory bowel disease. Each CDR3 protein gets one entry in TCRdb, which reprocessed the 5' RACE reads and gives no DNA. The table for this sample gives approximately 400,000 distinct CDR3 sequences. The sample consisted of blood. The receptors were sampled from a human donor with ulcerative colitis or Crohn's disease, or a healthy co-twin of an affected twin (not recorded which).

The chain links TRBV6-5 to TRBJ2-2; checking the TCRdb D call of TRBD1 is not possible without DNA. This CDR3 comprises 15 residues. The germline V gene encodes CDR1 MNHEY and CDR2 SVGAGI. The CDR3 loop is CASSYGGPNTGELFF.

The chain uses TRBV6-1 and TRBJ2-2; with no DNA, the TCRdb D assignment of TRBD1 cannot be verified. The CDR3 runs 15 residues. CDR1 and CDR2 from the germline V gene are MNHNS and SASEGT. This chain's CDR3 is CASIAVGGDTGELFF.

The rearrangement joins TRBV18 to TRBJ1-1; checking the TCRdb D call of TRBD1 is not possible without DNA. CDR1 KGHSH and CDR2 LQKENI come from the germline V gene. The CDR3 contains 16 residues. The CDR3 sequence: CASSPFRQIMTTEAFF.

The rearrangement links TRBV20-1 to TRBJ1-5. This CDR3 is 15 amino acids long. Germline loops: CDR1 DFQATT, CDR2 SNEGSKA (reference sequence). This CDR3 is CSARDEGLLRQPQHF.

The chain carries TRBV20-1 and TRBJ1-5; TCRdb names TRBD1, which stays unverified in the absence of DNA. The CDR3 has 14 residues. The germline CDR1 and CDR2 sequences are DFQATT and SNEGSKA (reference sequence). The CDR3 sequence is CSASPQVYNQPQHF.

The rearrangement links TRBV7-2 to TRBJ1-1; no DNA is available, so the TRBD1 call from TCRdb remains unchecked. Germline CDR1 and CDR2: SGHTA and FQGNSA. This CDR3 region has 13 residues. CDR3 loop: CASSFAQGAEAFF.

The chain recombines TRBV11-2 with TRBJ2-1; TCRdb calls TRBD2, which cannot be checked without DNA. Germline V gives CDR1 SGHAT, CDR2 FQNNGV. There are 15 residues in the CDR3. CDR3 region: CASSLALPSGSEQFF.

The chain recombines TRBV4-1 with TRBJ2-7; the TRBD1 assignment by TCRdb is unverifiable without DNA. The CDR3 length is 14 residues. The V gene's germline CDR1 is MGHRA and CDR2 YSYEKL. This chain's CDR3 is CASSKEQGAYEQYF.

The rearrangement joins TRBV19 to TRBJ2-5; the TCRdb D gene call, TRBD2, has no DNA to confirm it. The CDR3 totals 17 residues. Germline lookup yields CDR1 LNHDA and CDR2 SQIVND (reference sequence). The CDR3 protein is CASSLGLVAGDQETQYF.

The chain is built from TRBV10-1 and TRBJ2-2; TCRdb returns TRBD2, unconfirmable since there is no DNA. From germline, CDR1 is WNHNN and CDR2 SYGVQD (reference sequence). This CDR3 has 15 amino acids. CDR3 protein: CASSTSGGATGELFF.

The chain has TRBV27 and TRBJ1-3; TCRdb proposes TRBD1, but this gene call is untestable without DNA. Germline CDR1 MNHEY, CDR2 SMNVEV (reference sequence). The CDR3 has 15 amino acids. This CDR3 reads CASRGQGHSGNTIYF.

This chain's CDR3 is CSASDGVRMNTEAFF. V gene TRBV20-1 combines with J gene TRBJ1-1. CDR3 length: 15 residues. In germline, CDR1 is DFQATT, CDR2 SNEGSKA (reference sequence).

The chain uses TRBV4-2 and TRBJ2-1; the TCRdb D gene call, TRBD2, has no DNA to confirm it. This CDR3 is 16 amino acids long. Per the germline V gene, CDR1 is LGHNA and CDR2 is YNFKEQ. CDR3 sequence reads: CASSQRTSLSYNEQFF.

The V and J genes are TRBV29-1 and TRBJ2-2; TCRdb indicates TRBD2, and absent DNA this call remains unverified. Germline V lookup: CDR1 SQVTM, CDR2 ANQGSEA. The length of the CDR3 is 14 residues. The CDR3 here is CSARTPANTGELFF.

The rearrangement links TRBV27 to TRBJ1-4; the TCRdb call, TRBD1, lacks DNA for checking. The CDR3 is 14 amino acids. The germline CDR1 and CDR2 sequences are MNHEY and SMNVEV (reference sequence). CDR3 protein: CASSLAGEGAKLFF.

This chain links TRBV10-2 with TRBJ1-5. The CDR3 extends over 12 amino acids. Germline loops: CDR1 WSHSY, CDR2 SAAADI. The chain's CDR3 is CASSDLSQPQHF.

The chain joins TRBV3-1 to TRBJ2-4. The CDR3 covers 13 residues. Germline loops: CDR1 LGHDT, CDR2 YNNKEL (reference sequence). CDR3 protein: CASSQVAKNIQYF.

The chain is built from TRBV15 and TRBJ2-7. This CDR3 has 13 amino acids. Germline V gene lookup returns CDR1 LNHNV and CDR2 YYDKDF (reference sequence). CDR3 residues: CATSRGPSYEQYF.

The chain carries TRBV11-2 and TRBJ1-4; TCRdb's D gene call, TRBD1, goes unchecked for lack of DNA. This CDR3 has 14 amino acids. Germline V gene data show CDR1 as SGHAT and CDR2 as FQNNGV. CDR3 region: CASTPGRGNEKLFF.

This chain joins TRBV12-3 or TRBV12-4 and TRBJ1-3; TCRdb indicates TRBD1, and absent DNA this call remains unverified. There are 16 residues in the CDR3. CDR3 sequence reads: CASSPGHTSSGNTIYF.

The rearrangement links TRBV5-1 to TRBJ2-1; absent DNA, TCRdb's TRBD2 call cannot be checked. CDR3 length: 17 amino acids. Germline loops: CDR1 SGHRS, CDR2 YFSETQ. The CDR3 loop reads CASSLVSSGGPGNEQFF.

The chain's CDR3 is CASSLPLRVETDTQYF. The genes are TRBV5-6 and TRBJ2-3; absent DNA, TCRdb's TRBD1 call cannot be checked. Germline-derived CDR1 and CDR2 are SGHDT and YYEEEE. CDR3 size: 16 residues. Based on the CDR3 plus reference TRBV5-6 and TRBJ2-3, the full variable domain is DAGVTQSPTHLIKTRGQQVTLRCSPKSGHDTVSWYQQALGQGPQFIFQYYEEEERQRGNFPDRFSGHQFPNYSSELNVNALLLGDSALYLCASSLPLRVETDTQYFGPGTRLTVL.

The chain has TRBV18 and TRBJ2-5; the D call of TRBD1 rests on TCRdb alone, since no DNA is present to check it. Germline V gene lookup returns CDR1 KGHSH and CDR2 LQKENI. CDR3 size: 15 residues. The CDR3 here is CASSPTGFGQETQYF.

V is TRBV29-1 and J is TRBJ1-1; TCRdb's assignment of TRBD1 cannot be checked, as there is no DNA. The germline V gene has CDR1 SQVTM and CDR2 ANQGSEA. This CDR3 has 12 residues. CDR3 amino acids: CSGGSLNTEAFF. The entire variable domain, with the rest obtained from reference TRBV29-1 and TRBJ1-1, is as follows: SAVISQKPSRDICQRGTSLTIQCQVDSQVTMMFWYRQQPGQSLTLIATANQGSEATYESGFVIDKFPISRPNLTFSTLTVSNMSPEDSSIYLCSGGSLNTEAFFGQGTRLTVV.

This chain joins TRBV15 and TRBJ2-1. The CDR3 has 14 residues. CDR1 is LNHNV and CDR2 is YYDKDF in the germline V gene (reference sequence). CDR3 residues: CATSRVSFSDEQFF.

This chain links TRBV12-3 or TRBV12-4 with TRBJ2-2; TCRdb indicates TRBD1, and absent DNA this call remains unverified. The CDR3 runs 14 residues. The CDR3 is CASRPTTGSGELFF.

The chain has TRBV20-1 and TRBJ2-5; TCRdb names TRBD2, which stays unverified in the absence of DNA. The CDR3 spans 18 residues. Germline V gene data show CDR1 as DFQATT and CDR2 as SNEGSKA (reference sequence). CDR3 sequence: CSARALAGGPQGQETQYF.